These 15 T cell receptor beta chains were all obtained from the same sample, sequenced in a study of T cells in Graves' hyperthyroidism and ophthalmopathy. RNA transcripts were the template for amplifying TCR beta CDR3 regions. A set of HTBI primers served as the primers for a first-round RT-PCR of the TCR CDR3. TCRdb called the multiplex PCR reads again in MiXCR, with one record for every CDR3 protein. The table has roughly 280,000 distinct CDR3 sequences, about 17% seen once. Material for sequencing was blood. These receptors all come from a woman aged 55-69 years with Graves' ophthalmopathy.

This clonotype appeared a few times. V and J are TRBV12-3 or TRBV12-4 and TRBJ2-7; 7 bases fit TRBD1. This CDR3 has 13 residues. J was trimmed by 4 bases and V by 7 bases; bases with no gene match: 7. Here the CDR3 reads CASTRDSNYEQYF. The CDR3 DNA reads TGTGCCAGCACCAGGGACAGTAATTACGAGCAGTACTTC.

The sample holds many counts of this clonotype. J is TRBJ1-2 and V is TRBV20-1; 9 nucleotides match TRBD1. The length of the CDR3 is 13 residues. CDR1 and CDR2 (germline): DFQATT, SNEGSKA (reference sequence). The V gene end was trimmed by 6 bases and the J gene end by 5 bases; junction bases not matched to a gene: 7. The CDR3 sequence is CSAPPGQGYGYTF. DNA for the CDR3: TGCAGTGCGCCACCGGGACAGGGTTATGGCTACACCTTC.

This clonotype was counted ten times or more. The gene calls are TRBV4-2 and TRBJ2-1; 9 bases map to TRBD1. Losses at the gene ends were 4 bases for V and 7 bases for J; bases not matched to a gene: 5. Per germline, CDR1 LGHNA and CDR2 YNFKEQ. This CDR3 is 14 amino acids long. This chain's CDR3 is CASSPGQGMNEQFF. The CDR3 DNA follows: TGTGCCAGCAGCCCTGGACAGGGGATGAATGAGCAGTTCTTC.

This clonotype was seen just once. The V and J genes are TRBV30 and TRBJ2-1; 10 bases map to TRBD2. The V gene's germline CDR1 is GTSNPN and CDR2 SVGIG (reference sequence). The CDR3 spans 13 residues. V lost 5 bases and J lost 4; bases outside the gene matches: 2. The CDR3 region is CAWGTSAYNEQFF. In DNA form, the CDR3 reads TGTGCCTGGGGGACTAGCGCTTACAATGAGCAGTTCTTC.

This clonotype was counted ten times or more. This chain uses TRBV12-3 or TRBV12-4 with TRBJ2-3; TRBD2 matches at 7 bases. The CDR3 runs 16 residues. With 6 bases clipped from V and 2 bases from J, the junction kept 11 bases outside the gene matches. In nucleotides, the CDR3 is TGTGCCAGCAGCCGATGGGGCGGGAGCGTCACAGATACGCAGTATTTT. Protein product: CASSRWGGSVTDTQYF.

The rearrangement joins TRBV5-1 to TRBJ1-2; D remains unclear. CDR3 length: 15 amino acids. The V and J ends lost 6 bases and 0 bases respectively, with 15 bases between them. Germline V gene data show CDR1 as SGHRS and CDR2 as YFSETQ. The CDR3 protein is CASTDLLGSNYGYTF. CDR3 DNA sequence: TGCGCCAGCACCGACTTATTGGGCTCTAACTATGGCTACACCTTC.

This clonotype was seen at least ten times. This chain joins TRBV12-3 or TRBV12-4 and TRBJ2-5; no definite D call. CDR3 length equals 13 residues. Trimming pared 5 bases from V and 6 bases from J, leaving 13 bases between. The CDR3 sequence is CASSPLNRKTQYF. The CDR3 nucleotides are TGTGCCAGCAGTCCGTTGAACCGAAAGACCCAGTACTTC.

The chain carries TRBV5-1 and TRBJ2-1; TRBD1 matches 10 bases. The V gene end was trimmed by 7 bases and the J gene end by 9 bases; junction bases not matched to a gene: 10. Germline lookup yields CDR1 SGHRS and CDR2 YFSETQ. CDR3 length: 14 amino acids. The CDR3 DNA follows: TGCGCCAGCCCGGGACAGGGGAAGAACAGTGAGCAGTTCTTC. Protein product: CASPGQGKNSEQFF.

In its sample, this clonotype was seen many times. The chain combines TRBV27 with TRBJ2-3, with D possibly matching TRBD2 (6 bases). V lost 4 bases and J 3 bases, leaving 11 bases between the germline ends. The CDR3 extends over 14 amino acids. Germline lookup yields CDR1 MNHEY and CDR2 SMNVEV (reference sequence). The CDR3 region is CASSYGGKTDTQYF. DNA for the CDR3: TGTGCCAGCAGTTATGGCGGGAAAACAGATACGCAGTATTTT.

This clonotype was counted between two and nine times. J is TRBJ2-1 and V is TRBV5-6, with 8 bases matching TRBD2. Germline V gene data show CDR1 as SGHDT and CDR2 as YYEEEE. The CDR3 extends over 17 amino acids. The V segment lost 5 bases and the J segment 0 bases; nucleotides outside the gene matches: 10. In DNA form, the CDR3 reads TGTGCCAGCAGATGGGGAAAGCGGGGGAGCTCCTACAATGAGCAGTTCTTC. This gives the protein CASRWGKRGSSYNEQFF.

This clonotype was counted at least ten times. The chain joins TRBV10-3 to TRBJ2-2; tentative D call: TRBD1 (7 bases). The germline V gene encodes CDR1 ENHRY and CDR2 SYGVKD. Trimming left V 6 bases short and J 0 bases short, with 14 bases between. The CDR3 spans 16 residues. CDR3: CAIRGGGTANTGELFF. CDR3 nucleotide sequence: TGTGCCATCAGGGGGGGCGGGACAGCGAACACCGGGGAGCTGTTTTTT.

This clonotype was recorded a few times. As DNA, the CDR3 is TGTGCCAGCAGTCCACAGGGGTGGAACACCATATATTTT. Protein product: CASSPQGWNTIYF. This chain joins TRBV6-1 and TRBJ1-3, with TRBD1 identical over 7 bases. V lost 5 bases and J lost 7; bases outside the gene matches: 5. The germline V gene encodes CDR1 MNHNS and CDR2 SASEGT. This CDR3 region has 13 residues.

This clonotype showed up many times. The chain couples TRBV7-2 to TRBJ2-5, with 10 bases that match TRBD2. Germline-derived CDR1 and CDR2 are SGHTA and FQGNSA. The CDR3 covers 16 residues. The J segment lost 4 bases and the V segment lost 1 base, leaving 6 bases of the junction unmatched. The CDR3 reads CASSLGLAGEGETQYF. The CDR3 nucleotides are TGTGCCAGCAGCTTAGGTCTAGCGGGAGAAGGAGAGACCCAGTACTTC.

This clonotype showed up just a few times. The CDR3 bases are TGTGCCAGCAGGGCCCGGGTTGGGTTTCAGCCCCAGCATTTT. It specifies CASRARVGFQPQHF. V is TRBV6-1 and J is TRBJ1-5; D is ambiguous. CDR1 is MNHNS, CDR2 SASEGT, per germline. The CDR3 spans 14 residues. V shed 6 bases and J shed 6 bases, with 15 bases lying between them.

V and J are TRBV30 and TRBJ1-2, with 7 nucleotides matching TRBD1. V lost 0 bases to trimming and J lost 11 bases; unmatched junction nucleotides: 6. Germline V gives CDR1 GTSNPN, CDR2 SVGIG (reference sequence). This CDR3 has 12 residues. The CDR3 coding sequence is TGTGCCTGGAGTGTGATGGGACAGTTTTACACCTTC. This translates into CAWSVMGQFYTF.